This T cell receptor (beta chain) was retrieved from a study of T cell repertoires in cytomegalovirus infection (dated by TCRdb to the late 2010s). For the wider study: Peptide stimulations targeted recently identified HLA-C-restricted CMV epitopes, whose presentation resists viral immunomodulation, together with well-studied HLA-B-restricted epitopes. Donor HLA type was relevant to the analysis, as public TCR beta signatures indicated carriage of CMV infection together with the matching HLA type.

This clonotype has a handful of counts. Its specific antigen is unknown. Because the CDR3's place on the DNA is in doubt, the DNA is left out and the CDR3 is given as listed by TCRdb. CDR1 and CDR2 are drawn from the germline V gene (reference sequence): MNHEY, SMNVEV. CDR3 length: 11 amino acids, cysteine to phenylalanine. The treatment or condition label on this specimen signifies: in vitro stimulation with specific CMV peptide epitopes to enrich CMV-specific T cells. The data were produced on an Illumina HiSeq 1500. The public sequencing data were trimmed at Q25 with fastp and processed into clonotypes with MiXCR by TCRdb, which kept only in-frame beta chains. CDR3 protein duplicates are merged, each entry listing the most common genes and DNA. This sample lists around 570,000 distinct CDR3 sequences; about 39% were detected once. The ten most abundant clones make up 48% of the sample. Findings and caveats that apply to the study as a whole: The ex vivo response was dominated by HLA-C-restricted CMV-specific TCR beta clonotypes, and the single most frequent clonotype in two of eight donors was supplied by these HLA-C-restricted clonotypes. Carriers of CMV infection plus the relevant HLA type were discriminated by the cumulative frequency of public TCR beta family members in the study cohort and in an independent approximately 400-donor cohort.

This receptor was obtained from a human donor in good health (CMV status not recorded). Some clones in this sample may be carry-over from other donors' samples. The V and J segments used are TRBV27 and TRBJ2-7. Sequencing was performed on cultured PBMCs, taken from culture after CMV antigen stimulation. The CDR3 has the sequence CASSSSDEQYF.